This T cell receptor beta chain was sequenced for a study of vaccination effects on CD4 cells after COVID-19. The overall study: Participants were vaccinated with two doses of either the BNT162b2 or mRNA-1273 vaccine.

Libraries were prepared by immunoSEQ multiplex PCR; TCRdb keeps only in-frame clonotypes and omits some of them. Among approximately 30,000 clones listed, 73% were seen once. With respect to this clone: Its target is not known.

Expansion of antigen-specific CD4+ T cells with viral peptide pools was carried out by the ViraFEST assay before sequencing. It was after 10 days of culture that CD4+ T cells were isolated. Among the vaccine recipients, none had a prior SARS-CoV-2 infection, and nucleocapsid antibodies were negative. Cultures received IL-2 medium that replaced half the medium on days 3 and 7. This TCR was recovered from a human donor who received a COVID-19 vaccine. The input for sequencing was CD4+ T cells from PBMCs cultured with HCoV-OC43 spike peptides, taken before COVID-19 vaccination. The subset is: HCoV-OC43 spike overlapping peptide pool stimulation.

CDR3 DNA: TGTGCCAGCAGCCAACTGCCGGGACAGGTTCTCTCTGGAAACACCATATATTTT. Translated, it gives CASSQLPGQVLSGNTIYF. V gene TRBV3-1 (or the pseudogene TRBV3-2) combines with J gene TRBJ1-3; 8 bases fit TRBD1. Germline V gives CDR1 LGHDT, CDR2 YNNKEL (reference sequence). The CDR3 spans 18 residues. V lost 2 bases to trimming and J lost 0 bases; unmatched junction nucleotides: 9.